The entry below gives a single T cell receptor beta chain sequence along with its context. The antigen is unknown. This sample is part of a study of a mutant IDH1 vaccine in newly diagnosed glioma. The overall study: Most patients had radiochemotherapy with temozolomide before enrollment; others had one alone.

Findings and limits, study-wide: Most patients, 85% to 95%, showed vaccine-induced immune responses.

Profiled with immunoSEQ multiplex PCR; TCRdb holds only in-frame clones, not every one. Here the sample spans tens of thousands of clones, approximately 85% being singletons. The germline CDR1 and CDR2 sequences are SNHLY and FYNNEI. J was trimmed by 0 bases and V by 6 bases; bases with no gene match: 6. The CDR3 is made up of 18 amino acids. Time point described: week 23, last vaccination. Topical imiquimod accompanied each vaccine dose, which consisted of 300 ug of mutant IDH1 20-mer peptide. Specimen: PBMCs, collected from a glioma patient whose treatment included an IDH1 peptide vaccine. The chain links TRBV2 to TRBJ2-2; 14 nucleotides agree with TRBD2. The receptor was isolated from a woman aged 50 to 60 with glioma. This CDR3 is CASSLGLAGGTNTGELFF. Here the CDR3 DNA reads TGTGCCAGCAGCCTCGGACTAGCGGGAGGAACGAACACCGGGGAGCTGTTTTTT.